This record looks at one T cell receptor beta chain sequence and its context. Assay used: immunoSEQ multiplex PCR; TCRdb lists only in-frame clones, some missing. The sample has 61,000 or so clones; just under 95% are singletons. The sample originates from a study of T cell changes during pregnancy in multiple sclerosis. The germline V and J ends were trimmed by 0 bases and 4 bases, with 13 bases remaining between them. Germline lookup yields CDR1 SGHTA and CDR2 FQGNSA. This CDR3 is built from 16 residues. This chain connects TRBV7-2 to TRBJ2-1; TRBD2 might be the D (6 bases). This sample comprised CD4+ T cells from peripheral blood mononuclear cells, obtained before pregnancy. The receptor's source is a female donor with multiple sclerosis, enrolled in a pregnancy study. The CDR3 here is CASSLAGGGFYNEQFF. In DNA, the CDR3 is TGTGCCAGCAGCTTAGCCGGGGGAGGATTTTACAATGAGCAGTTCTTC.